Listed below are T cell receptor beta chains from one sample, sequenced in a study of T-cell reconstitution after alpha-beta-depleted transplantation in children. TCRdb ran MiXCR on the PCR reads and lists one entry per CDR3 protein. The table has about 640,000 distinct CDR3 sequences, 10% to 15% seen once. The starting material was PBMCs, mostly from graft donor cells, obtained 360 days after TCRalphabeta/CD19-depleted stem cell transplant. The origin of the receptors is a male patient younger than 18 who had a stem cell transplant for acute myeloid leukemia, so the T cells may come from the graft donor. The CDR3 runs from the conserved cysteine through the conserved F or W. The D gene is left open where the match is weak. Some rows mark clone size as missing; the rest say once, few, many or name a class of expanded clone.

j_call d_call v_call clone_size cdr3_aa cdr3_nt
TRBJ2-3 NA TRBV6-4 few CASSAYGPPDTQYF TGTGCCAGCAGTGCCTACGGGCCCCCGGATACGCAGTATTTT
TRBJ2-2 TRBD2 TRBV28 NA CASSLFPRTSGRKRELFF TGTGCCAGCAGTTTATTTCCCCGGACTAGCGGGAGGAAGCGGGAGCTGTTTTTT
TRBJ2-5 TRBD2 TRBV5-1 NA CASSLGTSGRDQETQYF TGCGCCAGCAGCTTGGGGACTAGCGGGAGAGACCAAGAGACCCAGTACTTC
TRBJ1-1 NA TRBV7-9 few CASSFPKGRLNTEAFF TGTGCCAGCAGCTTTCCCAAGGGACGGTTGAACACTGAAGCTTTCTTT
TRBJ2-7 TRBD2 TRBV20-1 NA CSARVTGTSGLPFEQYF TGCAGTGCTAGAGTCACCGGGACTAGCGGACTCCCCTTCGAGCAGTACTTC
TRBJ2-4 TRBD2 TRBV20-1 few CSARDWGGAKNIQYF TGCAGTGCTAGAGATTGGGGGGGGGCCAAAAACATTCAGTACTTC
TRBJ2-5 NA TRBV20-1 NA CSARSLGLSSRPQETQYF TGCAGTGCTAGGTCGTTGGGGCTTTCTAGCAGACCTCAAGAGACCCAGTACTTC
TRBJ2-2 NA TRBV24-1 many CATSVTGTPTGELFF TGTGCCACCAGTGTTACCGGGACACCCACCGGGGAGCTGTTTTTT
TRBJ2-5 NA TRBV29-1 many CSVVPRRETQYF TGCAGCGTTGTGCCGAGACGAGAGACCCAGTACTTC
TRBJ2-1 TRBD1 TRBV4-3 NA CASSQDWDRIHNEQFF TGCGCCAGCAGCCAAGATTGGGACAGGATCCACAATGAGCAGTTCTTC
TRBJ2-7 TRBD2 TRBV15 few CATSTGPREVVTYEQYF TGTGCCACCAGCACCGGCCCGCGGGAGGTTGTGACCTACGAGCAGTACTTC
TRBJ2-1 TRBD2 TRBV2 NA CASSEAPNVLAGGNEQFF TGTGCCAGCAGTGAAGCGCCGAATGTTCTAGCGGGAGGCAATGAGCAGTTCTTC
TRBJ2-7 TRBD2 TRBV12-3/TRBV12-4 NA CASSPGLGMREQYF TGTGCCAGCAGTCCGGGACTAGGAATGAGGGAGCAGTACTTC
TRBJ2-3 TRBD2 TRBV7-2 NA CASSLRTSGMTADTQYF TGTGCCAGCAGCTTGAGGACTAGCGGGATGACGGCAGATACGCAGTATTTT
TRBJ2-7 TRBD1 TRBV7-6 NA CASSLRDRGAYEQYF TGTGCCAGCAGCTTAAGGGACAGGGGCGCCTACGAGCAGTACTTC
TRBJ2-7 NA TRBV9 NA CASSASGTHYEQYF TGTGCCAGCAGCGCTTCCGGGACACACTACGAGCAGTACTTC
TRBJ1-4 NA TRBV30 NA CAWSSANEKLFF TGTGCCTGGAGTTCAGCTAATGAAAAACTGTTTTTT
TRBJ2-1 NA TRBV21-1 many CARGTRPLNEQFF TGTGCCAGGGGGACTAGACCTCTGAATGAGCAGTTCTTC